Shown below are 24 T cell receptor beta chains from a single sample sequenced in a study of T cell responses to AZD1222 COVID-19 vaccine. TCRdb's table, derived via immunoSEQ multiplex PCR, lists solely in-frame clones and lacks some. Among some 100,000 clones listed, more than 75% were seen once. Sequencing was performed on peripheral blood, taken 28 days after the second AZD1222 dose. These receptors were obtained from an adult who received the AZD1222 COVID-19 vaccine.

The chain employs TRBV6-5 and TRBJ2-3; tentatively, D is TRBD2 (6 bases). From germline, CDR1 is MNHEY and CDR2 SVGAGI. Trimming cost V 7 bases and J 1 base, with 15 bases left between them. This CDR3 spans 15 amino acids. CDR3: CASMVTGAGTDTQYF. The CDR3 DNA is TGTGCCAGCATGGTGACGGGAGCAGGCACAGATACGCAGTATTTT.

DNA for the CDR3: TGTGCCAGCAGCTTGGGTGCAGGGAGGAATGAAGCTTTCTTT. Its translation is CASSLGAGRNEAFF. The chain couples TRBV7-8 to TRBJ1-1, with a weak D call TRBD1 (5 bases). Trimming removed 3 bases at V and 7 bases at J, with 15 bases between. The CDR3 has 14 residues. From germline, CDR1 is SGHVS and CDR2 FQNEAQ.

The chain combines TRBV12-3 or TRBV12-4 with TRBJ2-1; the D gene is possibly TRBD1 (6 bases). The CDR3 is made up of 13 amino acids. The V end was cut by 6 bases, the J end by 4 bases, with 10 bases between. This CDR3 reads CASRSGDYNEQFF. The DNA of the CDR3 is TGTGCCAGCAGATCAGGGGATTACAATGAGCAGTTCTTC.

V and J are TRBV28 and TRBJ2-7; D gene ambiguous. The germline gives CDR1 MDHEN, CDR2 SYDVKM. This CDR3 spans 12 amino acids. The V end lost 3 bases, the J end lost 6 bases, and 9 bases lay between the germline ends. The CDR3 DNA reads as TGTGCCAGCAGTTTGAGGTTTGTCGAGCAGTACTTC. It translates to CASSLRFVEQYF.

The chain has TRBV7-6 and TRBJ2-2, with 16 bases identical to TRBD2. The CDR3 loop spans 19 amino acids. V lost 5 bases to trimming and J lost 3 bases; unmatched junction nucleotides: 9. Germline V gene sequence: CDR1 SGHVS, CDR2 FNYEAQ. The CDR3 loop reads CASSQGTSGGAFDTGELFF. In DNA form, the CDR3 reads TGTGCCAGCAGCCAAGGGACTAGCGGGGGGGCGTTCGACACCGGGGAGCTGTTTTTT.

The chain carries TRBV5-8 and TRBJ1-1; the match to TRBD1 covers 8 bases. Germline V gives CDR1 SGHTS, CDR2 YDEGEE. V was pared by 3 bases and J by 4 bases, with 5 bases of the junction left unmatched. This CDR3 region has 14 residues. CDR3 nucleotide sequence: TGTGCCAGCAGCTCTAACAGGGGGAGCACTGAAGCTTTCTTT. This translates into CASSSNRGSTEAFF. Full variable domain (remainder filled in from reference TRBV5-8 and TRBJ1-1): EAGVTQSPTHLIKTRGQQATLRCSPISGHTSVYWYQQALGLGLQFLLWYDEGEERNRGNFPPRFSGRQFPNYSSELNVNALELEDSALYLCASSSNRGSTEAFFGQGTRLTVV.

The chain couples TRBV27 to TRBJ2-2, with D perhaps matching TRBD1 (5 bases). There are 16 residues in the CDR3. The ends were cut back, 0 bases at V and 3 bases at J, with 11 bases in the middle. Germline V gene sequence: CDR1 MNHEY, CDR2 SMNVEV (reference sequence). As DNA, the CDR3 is TGTGCCAGCAGTTTATCTGGGCAGGGCGACACCGGGGAGCTGTTTTTT. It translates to CASSLSGQGDTGELFF.

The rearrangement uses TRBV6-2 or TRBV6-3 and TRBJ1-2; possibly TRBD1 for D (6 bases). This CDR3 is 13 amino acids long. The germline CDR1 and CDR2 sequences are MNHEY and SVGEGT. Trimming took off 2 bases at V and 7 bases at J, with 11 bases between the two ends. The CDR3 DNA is TGTGCCAGCAGTTACGCCAGGGGAGGTGGCTACACCTTC. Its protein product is CASSYARGGGYTF.

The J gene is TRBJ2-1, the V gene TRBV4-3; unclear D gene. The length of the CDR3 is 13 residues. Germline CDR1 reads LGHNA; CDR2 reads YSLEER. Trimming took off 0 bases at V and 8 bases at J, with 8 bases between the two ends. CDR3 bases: TGCGCCAGCAGCCAAGATCTAACCGATGAGCAGTTCTTC. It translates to CASSQDLTDEQFF.

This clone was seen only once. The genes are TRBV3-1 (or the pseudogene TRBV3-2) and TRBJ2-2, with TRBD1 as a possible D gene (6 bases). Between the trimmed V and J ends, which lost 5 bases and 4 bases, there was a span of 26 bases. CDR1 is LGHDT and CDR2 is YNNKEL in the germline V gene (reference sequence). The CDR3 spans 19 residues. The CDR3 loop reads CASSKMAGERIYGTGELFF. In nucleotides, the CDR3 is TGTGCCAGCAGCAAGATGGCAGGGGAGAGAATTTATGGCACCGGGGAGCTGTTTTTT.

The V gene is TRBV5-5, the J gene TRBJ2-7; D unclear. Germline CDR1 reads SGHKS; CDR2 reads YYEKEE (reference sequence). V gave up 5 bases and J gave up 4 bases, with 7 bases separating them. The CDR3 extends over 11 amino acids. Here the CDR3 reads CASSLTYEQYF. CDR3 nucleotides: TGTGCCAGCAGTCTAACTTACGAGCAGTACTTC. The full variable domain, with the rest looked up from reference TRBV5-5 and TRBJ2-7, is DAGVTQSPTHLIKTRGQQVTLRCSPISGHKSVSWYQQVLGQGPQFIFQYYEKEERGRGNFPDRFSARQFPNYSSELNVNALLLGDSALYLCASSLTYEQYFGPGTRLTVT.

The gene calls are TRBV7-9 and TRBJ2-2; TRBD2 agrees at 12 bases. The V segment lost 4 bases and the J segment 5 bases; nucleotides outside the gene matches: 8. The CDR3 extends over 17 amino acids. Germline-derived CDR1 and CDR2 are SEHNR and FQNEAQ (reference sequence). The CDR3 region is CASSSRLAGVNTGELFF. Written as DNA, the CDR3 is TGTGCCAGCAGCTCTAGACTAGCGGGAGTTAATACCGGGGAGCTGTTTTTT. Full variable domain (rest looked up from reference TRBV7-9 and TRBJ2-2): DTGVSQNPRHKITKRGQNVTFRCDPISEHNRLYWYRQTLGQGPEFLTYFQNEAQLEKSRLLSDRFSAERPKGSFSTLEIQRTEQGDSAMYLCASSSRLAGVNTGELFFGEGSRLTVL.

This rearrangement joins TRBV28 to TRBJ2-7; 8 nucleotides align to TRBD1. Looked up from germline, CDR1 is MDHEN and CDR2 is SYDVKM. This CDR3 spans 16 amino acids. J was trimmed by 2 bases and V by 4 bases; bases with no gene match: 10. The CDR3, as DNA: TGTGCCAGCAGTTCCCCCCTTGGGACAGGTACCTACGAGCAGTACTTC. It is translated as CASSSPLGTGTYEQYF.

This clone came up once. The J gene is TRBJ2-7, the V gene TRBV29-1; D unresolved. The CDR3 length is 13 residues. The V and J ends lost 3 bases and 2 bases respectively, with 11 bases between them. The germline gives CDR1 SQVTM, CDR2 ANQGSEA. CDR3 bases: TGCAGCGTTGAGGTGGGGTCAACCTACGAGCAGTACTTC. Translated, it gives CSVEVGSTYEQYF.

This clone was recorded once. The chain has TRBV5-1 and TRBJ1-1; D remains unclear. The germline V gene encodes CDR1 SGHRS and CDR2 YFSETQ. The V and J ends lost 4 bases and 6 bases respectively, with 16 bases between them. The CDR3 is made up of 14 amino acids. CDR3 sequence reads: CASSLNRVFAEAFF. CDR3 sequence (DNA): TGCGCCAGCAGCCTAAACCGGGTCTTCGCTGAAGCTTTCTTT.

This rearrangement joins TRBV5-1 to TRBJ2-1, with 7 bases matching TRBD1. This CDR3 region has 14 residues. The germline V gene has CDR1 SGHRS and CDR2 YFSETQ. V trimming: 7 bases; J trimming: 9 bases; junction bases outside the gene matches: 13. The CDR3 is CASSWDSPRGEQFF. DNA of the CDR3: TGCGCCAGCTCCTGGGACAGCCCCAGAGGTGAGCAGTTCTTC.

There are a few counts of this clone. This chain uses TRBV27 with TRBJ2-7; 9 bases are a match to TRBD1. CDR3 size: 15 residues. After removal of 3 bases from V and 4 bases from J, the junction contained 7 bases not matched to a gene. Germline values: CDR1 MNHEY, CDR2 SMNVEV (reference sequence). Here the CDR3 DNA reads TGTGCCAGCAGTTTTGTTGGGACAGGGATTTACGAGCAGTACTTC. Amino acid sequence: CASSFVGTGIYEQYF.

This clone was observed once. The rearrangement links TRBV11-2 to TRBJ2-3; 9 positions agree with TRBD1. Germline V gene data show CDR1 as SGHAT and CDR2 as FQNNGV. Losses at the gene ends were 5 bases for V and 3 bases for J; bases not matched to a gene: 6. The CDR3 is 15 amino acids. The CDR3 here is CASSPGTGRTDTQYF. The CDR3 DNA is TGTGCCAGCAGCCCCGGGACAGGGAGGACAGATACGCAGTATTTT.

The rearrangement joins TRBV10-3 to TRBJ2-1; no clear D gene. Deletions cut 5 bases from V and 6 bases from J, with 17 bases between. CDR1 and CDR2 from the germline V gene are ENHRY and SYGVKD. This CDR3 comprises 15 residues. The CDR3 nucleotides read TGTGCCATCAGTCAATCACTGACTGAACGCAATGAGCAGTTCTTC. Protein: CAISQSLTERNEQFF.

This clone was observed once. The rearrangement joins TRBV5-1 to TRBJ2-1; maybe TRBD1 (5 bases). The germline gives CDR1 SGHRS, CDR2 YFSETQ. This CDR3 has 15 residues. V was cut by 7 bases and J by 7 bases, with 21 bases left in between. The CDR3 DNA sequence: TGCGCCAGCGCTCCGGTTCAAGCGAAGGGGAATGAGCAGTTCTTC. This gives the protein CASAPVQAKGNEQFF.

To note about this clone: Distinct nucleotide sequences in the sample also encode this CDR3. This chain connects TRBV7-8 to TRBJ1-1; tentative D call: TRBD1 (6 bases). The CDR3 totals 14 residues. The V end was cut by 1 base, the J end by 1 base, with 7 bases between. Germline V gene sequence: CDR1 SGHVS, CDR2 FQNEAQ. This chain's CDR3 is CASSLGTANTEAFF. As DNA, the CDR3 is TGTGCCAGCAGCTTAGGGACAGCGAACACTGAAGCTTTCTTT.

The CDR3 nucleotides are TGTGCCAGCAGCCGTAATGAGGGGTCCTACGAGCAGTACTTC. Protein sequence: CASSRNEGSYEQYF. The chain joins TRBV3-1 (or the pseudogene TRBV3-2) to TRBJ2-7; the D gene could be TRBD1 or TRBD2 (5 bases each). Trimming left V 4 bases short and J 1 base short, with 11 bases between. Germline values: CDR1 LGHDT, CDR2 YNNKEL (reference sequence). CDR3 length equals 14 residues.

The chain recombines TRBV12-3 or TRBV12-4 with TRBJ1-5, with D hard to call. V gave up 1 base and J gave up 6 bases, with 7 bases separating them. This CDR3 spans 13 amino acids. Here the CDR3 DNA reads TGTGCCAGCAGTTTAGGTCCTTTTCAGCCCCAGCATTTT. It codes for CASSLGPFQPQHF.

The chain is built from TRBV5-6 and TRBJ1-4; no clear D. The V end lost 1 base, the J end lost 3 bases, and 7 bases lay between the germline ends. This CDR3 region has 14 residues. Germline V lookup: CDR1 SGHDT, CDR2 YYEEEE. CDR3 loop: CASSLPVANEKLFF. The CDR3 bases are TGTGCCAGCAGCTTGCCTGTGGCTAATGAAAAACTGTTTTTT.